The 24 T cell receptor beta chains listed next were all sequenced from one sample in a study of OX40 agonist ivuxolimab in advanced cancers. TCRdb keeps only in-frame clones here, not all; method: immunoSEQ multiplex PCR. This table holds over 40,000 clones, around nine tenths found once. This specimen was CD4+ or CD8+ T cells sorted from blood, taken in a trial of the OX40 agonist ivuxolimab. These receptor sequences come from an adult with an advanced solid tumor such as melanoma, head and neck, liver or kidney cancer.

The rearrangement joins TRBV2 to TRBJ2-7; D call uncertain. The CDR3 length is 13 residues. The germline gives CDR1 SNHLY, CDR2 FYNNEI. Between the trimmed V and J ends, which lost 8 bases and 2 bases, there was a span of 13 bases. The DNA for the CDR3 is TGTGCCAGCTCTAATTTCGAAACCTACGAGCAGTACTTC. Translated, it gives CASSNFETYEQYF.

This rearrangement joins TRBV4-2 to TRBJ2-5; D is ambiguous. The CDR3 is 13 amino acids. The germline V and J ends were trimmed by 4 bases and 5 bases, with 11 bases remaining between them. CDR1 LGHNA and CDR2 YNFKEQ come from the germline V gene. In nucleotides, the CDR3 is TGTGCCAGCAGCCTTTCCCCTCCGGAGACCCAGTACTTC. Its translation: CASSLSPPETQYF.

CDR3 loop: CASSLGPRSGGEQFF. The CDR3 DNA is TGTGCCAGCAGCTTAGGTCCCCGTAGCGGCGGTGAGCAGTTCTTC. The chain joins TRBV7-8 to TRBJ2-1, with D perhaps TRBD2 (6 bases). Germline assignment: CDR1 SGHVS and CDR2 FQNEAQ. The CDR3 contains 15 residues. V was clipped by 1 base and J by 9 bases, with 16 bases between them.

This sequence joins TRBV9 and TRBJ2-5; 8 bases fit TRBD2. J gave up 4 bases and V 3 bases, and 8 bases lay outside the gene matches. Germline V lookup: CDR1 SGDLS, CDR2 YYNGEE. The CDR3 length is 15 residues. In DNA, the CDR3 is TGTGCCAGCAGCGGGCACTTAGCGGGACGAGAGACCCAGTACTTC. Its protein product is CASSGHLAGRETQYF.

The genes are TRBV4-1 and TRBJ2-1, with D perhaps being TRBD1 or TRBD2 (6 bases each). Per germline, CDR1 MGHRA and CDR2 YSYEKL. The CDR3 loop spans 17 amino acids. Trimming cost V 4 bases and J 4 bases, with 20 bases left between them. The CDR3 bases are TGCGCCAGCAGCCCAGAACGCGCCGGAGGGGGGTACAATGAGCAGTTCTTC. Amino acid sequence: CASSPERAGGGYNEQFF.

The V call is TRBV9, the J call TRBJ2-3, with 8 nucleotides matching TRBD2. V trimming: 0 bases; J trimming: 5 bases; junction bases outside the gene matches: 5. CDR3 length equals 15 residues. The germline V gene has CDR1 SGDLS and CDR2 YYNGEE. The CDR3 DNA reads TGTGCCAGCAGCGTAGTGGCGGGAGGCCTAGATACGCAGTATTTT. Protein: CASSVVAGGLDTQYF. Full variable domain (outside the CDR3, taken from reference TRBV9 and TRBJ2-3): DSGVTQTPKHLITATGQRVTLRCSPRSGDLSVYWYQQSLDQGLQFLIQYYNGEERAKGNILERFSAQQFPDLHSELNLSSLELGDSALYFCASSVVAGGLDTQYFGPGTRLTVL.

The rearrangement links TRBV4-1 to TRBJ1-2; no clear D gene. The V gene's germline CDR1 is MGHRA and CDR2 YSYEKL. The germline V and J ends were trimmed by 0 bases and 4 bases, with 6 bases remaining between them. The CDR3 length is 13 residues. The CDR3 here is CASSQEGRYGYTF. In nucleotides, the CDR3 is TGCGCCAGCAGCCAAGAAGGGCGCTATGGCTACACCTTC.

This chain connects TRBV7-8 to TRBJ2-3; 7 bases fit TRBD2. The length of the CDR3 is 16 residues. Germline CDR1 reads SGHVS; CDR2 reads FQNEAQ. Trimming removed 5 bases from V and 2 bases from J; junction bases left unmatched: 10. The CDR3 protein is CASSRTPGGYTDTQYF. DNA for the CDR3: TGTGCCAGCAGCCGCACCCCGGGGGGATACACAGATACGCAGTATTTT. Using reference TRBV7-8 and TRBJ2-3 for the parts outside the CDR3, the full variable domain is GAGVSQSPRYKVAKRGQDVALRCDPISGHVSLFWYQQALGQGPEFLTYFQNEAQLDKSGLPSDRFFAERPEGSVSTLKIQRTQQEDSAVYLCASSRTPGGYTDTQYFGPGTRLTVL.

The CDR3 is CASSSDSGTYEQYF. For the CDR3, the DNA is TGTGCCAGCAGCTCGGACAGTGGAACCTACGAGCAGTACTTC. The chain links TRBV7-2 to TRBJ2-7; D possibly corresponds to TRBD1 (6 bases). This CDR3 region has 14 residues. V dropped 4 bases and J dropped 2 bases, with 12 bases sitting between them. Germline V CDR1 and CDR2: SGHTA, FQGNSA.

This sequence joins TRBV10-3 and TRBJ2-2; the match to TRBD2 covers 12 bases. V shed 4 bases, J shed 1 base, and the junction held 1 base outside the gene matches. Per germline, CDR1 ENHRY and CDR2 SYGVKD. The CDR3 length is 16 residues. CDR3 in DNA: TGTGCCATCAGTGGGACTAGCGGGAAGAACACCGGGGAGCTGTTTTTT. This encodes CAISGTSGKNTGELFF.

The chain joins TRBV28 to TRBJ2-1; 15 bases fit TRBD2. With V trimmed by 6 bases and J by 14 bases, 5 bases remained unmatched. CDR3 length: 13 amino acids. The germline CDR1 and CDR2 sequences are MDHEN and SYDVKM. The CDR3 sequence is CASRTGLAGGKFF. CDR3 coding DNA: TGTGCCAGCAGGACAGGACTAGCGGGAGGGAAGTTCTTC.

This chain joins TRBV30 and TRBJ2-4; a possible D gene is TRBD1 (6 bases). Germline CDR1 GTSNPN, CDR2 SVGIG (reference sequence). The CDR3 contains 14 residues. The V end was cut by 2 bases, the J end by 5 bases, with 13 bases between. The CDR3 coding sequence is TGTGCCTGGAGTCCCCCGGCAGGGGAAAACATTCAGTACTTC. Protein sequence: CAWSPPAGENIQYF.

The V gene is TRBV6-5, the J gene TRBJ2-1; weak D call: TRBD2 (6 bases). V was clipped by 6 bases and J by 7 bases, with 13 bases between them. Germline V gives CDR1 MNHEY, CDR2 SVGAGI. The CDR3 loop spans 13 amino acids. The CDR3 bases are TGTGCCAGCAGGCCTACTCGGGGGAATGAGCAGTTCTTC. Protein product: CASRPTRGNEQFF.

V usage is TRBV27 and J usage is TRBJ2-2, with 7 bases matching TRBD2. CDR1 and CDR2 (germline): MNHEY, SMNVEV (reference sequence). There are 18 residues in the CDR3. Trimming took 7 bases from V and 1 from J; bases not matched to a gene: 15. This CDR3 reads CASTPLGGLPKNTGELFF. The CDR3, as DNA: TGTGCCAGCACCCCGCTGGGGGGACTACCCAAGAACACCGGGGAGCTGTTTTTT.

The chain has TRBV6-6 and TRBJ2-7; TRBD1 agrees at 7 bases. The CDR3 extends over 14 amino acids. The junction had 5 bases not matched to a gene; V was cut back by 6 bases and J by 0 bases. Germline V gene data show CDR1 as MNHNY and CDR2 as SVGAGI (reference sequence). For the CDR3, the DNA is TGTGCCAGCAGGGCGGACAGGAGCTCCTACGAGCAGTACTTC. This codes for CASRADRSSYEQYF.

This clone was seen only once. The V and J genes are TRBV7-9 and TRBJ1-6; possibly TRBD1 for D (5 bases). The V end lost 8 bases, the J end lost 7 bases, and 18 bases lay between the germline ends. Germline values: CDR1 SEHNR, CDR2 FQNEAQ (reference sequence). The CDR3 sequence is 15 residues long. CDR3 sequence: CASGLLQGRNSPLHF. CDR3 bases: TGTGCCAGCGGACTCCTGCAGGGTCGGAATTCACCCCTCCACTTT.

This chain's CDR3 is CASSPTGETQYF. The CDR3 region has the DNA TGTGCCAGCAGCCCTACGGGAGAGACCCAGTACTTC. This chain connects TRBV7-6 to TRBJ2-5; no clear D gene. Trimming pared 5 bases from V and 4 bases from J, leaving 8 bases between. This CDR3 has 12 residues. CDR1 is SGHVS, CDR2 FNYEAQ, per germline.

This clone was detected a few times. This chain joins TRBV25-1 and TRBJ1-6; TRBD1 is a possible D gene (5 bases). The germline CDR1 and CDR2 sequences are MGHDK and SYGVNS. This CDR3 has 17 amino acids. The V end was cut by 2 bases, the J end by 0 bases, with 11 bases between. Here the CDR3 reads CASSEMAGSSYNSPLHF. The CDR3, as DNA: TGTGCCAGCAGTGAAATGGCAGGGAGCTCCTATAATTCACCCCTCCACTTT. Looking up the rest from reference TRBV25-1 and TRBJ1-6 gives the full variable domain: EADIYQTPRYLVIGTGKKITLECSQTMGHDKMYWYQQDPGMELHLIHYSYGVNSTEKGDLSSESTVSRIRTEHFPLTLESARPSHTSQYLCASSEMAGSSYNSPLHFGNGTRLTVT.

This rearrangement joins TRBV7-9 to TRBJ1-5; D ambiguous. Germline assignment: CDR1 SEHNR and CDR2 FQNEAQ (reference sequence). The V and J ends lost 2 bases and 2 bases respectively, with 10 bases between them. This CDR3 spans 15 amino acids. The CDR3 sequence is CASSLSGVGNQPQHF. The CDR3 nucleotides are TGTGCCAGCAGCTTATCGGGTGTCGGCAATCAGCCCCAGCATTTT.

The rearrangement joins TRBV28 to TRBJ1-5; D not resolved. Germline CDR1 reads MDHEN; CDR2 reads SYDVKM. V lost 1 base and J lost 7, with 11 bases in between. The CDR3 contains 14 residues. DNA of the CDR3: TGTGCCAGCAGTTTATTAATTCTCTGGCAGCCCCAGCATTTT. Translated: CASSLLILWQPQHF.

For this clone: The junction differs from germline at one of its ends, possibly a read error. The J gene is TRBJ2-5, the V gene TRBV7-7, with 9 bases fitting TRBD2. The J call may be faulty, since TRBJ2-7 better matches the DNA end. The CDR3 length is 17 residues. Germline loops: CDR1 SSHAT, CDR2 FNYEAQ (reference sequence). The CDR3 DNA follows: TGTGCTAGCAGCTTAAAAGTTCTTAGCGGGAGTTCCTACGAGCAGTACTTC. Translating gives CASSLKVLSGSSYEQYF.

J is TRBJ1-6 and V is TRBV19; D is uncertain. V was pared by 8 bases and J by 7 bases, with 9 bases between. The CDR3 has 12 residues. Looked up from germline, CDR1 is LNHDA and CDR2 is SQIVND (reference sequence). The CDR3 protein is CASETGNSPLHF. In nucleotides, the CDR3 is TGTGCCAGTGAGACGGGGAATTCACCCCTCCACTTT.

J is TRBJ2-5 and V is TRBV6-5; TRBD2 aligns across 8 bases. The J call is uncertain, as TRBJ2-7 better fits the DNA end. The CDR3 loop spans 13 amino acids. Germline V gives CDR1 MNHEY, CDR2 SVGAGI. The CDR3 region is CAGKRESSYEQYF. The CDR3 DNA sequence: TGTGCCGGAAAGCGGGAGAGTTCCTACGAGCAGTACTTC.

The table lists this clone with a count of one. The rearrangement uses TRBV27 and TRBJ2-1; TRBD2 agrees at 10 bases. CDR3 size: 14 residues. Germline assignment: CDR1 MNHEY and CDR2 SMNVEV (reference sequence). The V gene end was trimmed by 7 bases and the J gene end by 7 bases; junction bases not matched to a gene: 7. The CDR3 region is CASIPSGRGNEQFF. The CDR3, as DNA: TGTGCCAGCATTCCTAGCGGGAGAGGTAATGAGCAGTTCTTC.